The TCR beta chain described here comes from a study of identical twins. Findings of the study overall: Twin-shared out-of-frame alpha sequences were enriched for low generation probability. The abundant beta clonotypes from cord blood had fewer insertions, and memory repertoires had none of this.

This clonotype showed up many times. Its antigen remains unidentified. cDNA carried unique molecular identifiers, and a universal primer site was added by template switching. TCRdb analysed the 5' RACE reads with MiXCR anew, one entry per CDR3 protein. The table has about 340,000 distinct CDR3 sequences, roughly 12% seen once. There are 15 residues in the CDR3. The V gene's germline CDR1 is DFQATT and CDR2 SNEGSKA (reference sequence). Trimming took off 3 bases at V and 4 bases at J, with 13 bases between the two ends. This sample also belongs to another study, concerning yellow fever vaccine responses in identical twins.

Material: CD8+ T cells sorted from blood. The receptor comes from a woman aged 18-29 years in good health. V usage is TRBV20-1 and J usage is TRBJ1-6; D is perhaps TRBD1 (6 bases). The CDR3 loop reads CSARYRGDYNSPLHF. In nucleotides, the CDR3 is TGCAGTGCTAGGTATAGGGGGGATTATAATTCACCCCTCCACTTT.